The next 20 T cell receptor beta chains were all read from a single sample in a study of cytomegalovirus exposure and HLA in healthy donors. Primers included in the PCR were 60 Vbeta and 13 Jbeta primers. Measured with immunoSEQ multiplex PCR; TCRdb has only the in-frame clones, and not every one. The table has 100,000 to 150,000 clones, around 86% seen once. Sequenced input: PBMCs. The source of these receptors is a man aged 18 to 35 in good health and CMV-seronegative.

The CDR3 DNA is TGTGCCAGCAGTTACACCCTCCGGGACAGTCAAGAGACCCAGTACTTC. It is translated as CASSYTLRDSQETQYF. This sequence joins TRBV6-5 and TRBJ2-5, with 7 bases lining up with TRBD1. Germline CDR1 reads MNHEY; CDR2 reads SVGAGI. Losses at the gene ends were 2 bases for V and 2 bases for J; bases not matched to a gene: 8. This CDR3 spans 16 amino acids.

This clone was picked up a small number of times. This sequence joins TRBV7-9 and TRBJ1-1; D is undetermined. The germline CDR1 and CDR2 sequences are SEHNR and FQNEAQ (reference sequence). CDR3 length: 16 residues. Deletions cut 1 base from V and 4 bases from J, with 16 bases between. The CDR3 loop reads CASSLVPRPRGTEAFF. CDR3 bases: TGTGCCAGCAGCTTAGTACCCCGCCCTCGGGGCACTGAAGCTTTCTTT.

The rearrangement joins TRBV7-9 to TRBJ2-1; perhaps TRBD1 as D (6 bases). The V end was cut by 5 bases, the J end by 1 base, with 15 bases between. CDR1 is SEHNR and CDR2 is FQNEAQ in the germline V gene (reference sequence). The CDR3 totals 16 residues. DNA of the CDR3: TGTGCCAGCAGCAACAGGGAAGGGGAATCCTACAATGAGCAGTTCTTC. Its translation is CASSNREGESYNEQFF.

This clone was counted between two and nine times. The chain joins TRBV7-9 to TRBJ1-5; tentatively, D is TRBD1 (6 bases). Germline CDR1 and CDR2: SEHNR and FQNEAQ (reference sequence). V lost 1 base and J lost 1, with 20 bases in between. The CDR3 extends over 19 amino acids. CDR3 sequence: CASSLGGGPQSLSNQPQHF. The CDR3 DNA is TGTGCCAGCAGCTTAGGGGGGGGCCCCCAAAGTTTAAGCAATCAGCCCCAGCATTTT.

V is TRBV7-2 and J is TRBJ1-4, with TRBD1 matching 7 bases. The J segment lost 3 bases and the V segment lost 3 bases, leaving 1 base of the junction unmatched. This CDR3 contains 14 residues. Germline V lookup: CDR1 SGHTA, CDR2 FQGNSA. CDR3 DNA sequence: TGTGCCAGCAGCTTGGGACAGCCTAATGAAAAACTGTTTTTT. It codes for CASSLGQPNEKLFF.

The CDR3 coding sequence is TGTGCCTGGAGTGTACAGAACGAAGCTTTCTTT. Protein: CAWSVQNEAFF. V gene TRBV30 combines with J gene TRBJ1-1; D uncertain. V shed 0 bases and J shed 8 bases, with 7 bases lying between them. Germline assignment: CDR1 GTSNPN and CDR2 SVGIG (reference sequence). CDR3 length: 11 residues. Variable domain in full (rest from reference TRBV30 and TRBJ1-1): SQTIHQWPATLVQPVGSPLSLECTVEGTSNPNLYWYRQAAGRGLQLLFYSVGIGQISSEVPQNLSASRPQDRQFILSSKKLLLSDSGFYLCAWSVQNEAFFGQGTRLTVV.

The rearrangement joins TRBV9 to TRBJ1-2; 10 nucleotides agree with TRBD1. There are 14 residues in the CDR3. Germline lookup yields CDR1 SGDLS and CDR2 YYNGEE. The V segment lost 4 bases and the J segment 8 bases; nucleotides outside the gene matches: 8. The CDR3 sequence is CASSIGTGDYGYTF. The CDR3 DNA reads as TGTGCCAGCAGCATCGGGACAGGGGATTACGGCTACACCTTC.

The rearrangement uses TRBV30 and TRBJ1-1; a weak D match, TRBD1 (5 bases). The germline CDR1 and CDR2 sequences are GTSNPN and SVGIG (reference sequence). V was trimmed by 5 bases and J by 3 bases, leaving 22 bases between them. This CDR3 contains 16 residues. The CDR3 sequence is CAWSGGLKSGDTEAFF. The CDR3 DNA reads as TGTGCCTGGTCTGGGGGACTCAAGTCTGGGGACACTGAAGCTTTCTTT.

The chain links TRBV4-1 to TRBJ1-2, with unresolved D. Germline V gene sequence: CDR1 MGHRA, CDR2 YSYEKL. With 6 bases removed from V and 7 bases from J, the gap between germline ends came to 15 bases. This CDR3 region has 13 residues. CDR3 in DNA: TGCGCCAGCAGTCCCCTTTTGAGTCCTGGCTACACCTTC. Its protein product is CASSPLLSPGYTF.

This clone was seen a single time. The chain uses TRBV5-4 and TRBJ1-2; TRBD1 aligns across 8 bases. Germline CDR1 SGHNT, CDR2 YYREEE (reference sequence). With 4 bases clipped from V and 3 bases from J, the junction kept 5 bases outside the gene matches. This CDR3 has 14 residues. For the CDR3, the DNA is TGTGCCAGCAGCAACAGGGGGGAGGACTATGGCTACACCTTC. The encoded protein is CASSNRGEDYGYTF.

The chain employs TRBV7-9 and TRBJ2-7, with D unresolved. The V end lost 4 bases, the J end lost 2 bases, and 3 bases lay between the germline ends. Germline V gene lookup returns CDR1 SEHNR and CDR2 FQNEAQ (reference sequence). CDR3 length: 11 amino acids. CDR3 amino acids: CASSSAYEQYF. As DNA, the CDR3 is TGTGCCAGCAGCTCCGCCTACGAGCAGTACTTC. The variable domain in full, completed from reference TRBV7-9 and TRBJ2-7, reads DTGVSQNPRHKITKRGQNVTFRCDPISEHNRLYWYRQTLGQGPEFLTYFQNEAQLEKSRLLSDRFSAERPKGSFSTLEIQRTEQGDSAMYLCASSSAYEQYFGPGTRLTVT.

The CDR3 spells CASSAAGTGVEKLFF. CDR3 sequence (DNA): TGTGCCAGCAGCGCTGCCGGGACAGGGGTCGAAAAACTGTTTTTT. The rearrangement joins TRBV9 to TRBJ1-4; the match to TRBD1 covers 10 bases. The CDR3 contains 15 residues. In germline, CDR1 is SGDLS, CDR2 YYNGEE. Germline trimming cut 3 bases from V and 8 bases from J; bases unmatched to any gene: 7.

The rearrangement joins TRBV11-2 to TRBJ1-1; 10 bases match TRBD1. The V segment lost 5 bases and the J segment 3 bases; nucleotides outside the gene matches: 6. The germline V gene has CDR1 SGHAT and CDR2 FQNNGV. This CDR3 is 15 amino acids long. The DNA of the CDR3 is TGTGCCAGCAGCCGTGACAGGGGGCGCGACACTGAAGCTTTCTTT. Translating gives CASSRDRGRDTEAFF.

The chain joins TRBV19 to TRBJ2-5; tentative D call: TRBD2 (6 bases). CDR1 LNHDA and CDR2 SQIVND come from the germline V gene (reference sequence). The CDR3 has 14 amino acids. V lost 3 bases and J lost 2, with 10 bases in between. The CDR3 reads CASSIIGGQETQYF. CDR3 nucleotides: TGTGCCAGTAGTATCATCGGGGGTCAAGAGACCCAGTACTTC.

The chain employs TRBV9 and TRBJ1-1; D is possibly TRBD1 (5 bases). Trimming shortened V by 0 bases and J by 1 base, and 7 bases separated the two germline ends. The CDR3 has 14 amino acids. Looked up from germline, CDR1 is SGDLS and CDR2 is YYNGEE. The CDR3 reads CASSVGGRNTEAFF. The CDR3 DNA follows: TGTGCCAGCAGCGTAGGGGGCAGGAACACTGAAGCTTTCTTT.

This chain uses TRBV28 with TRBJ1-1; maybe TRBD1 (5 bases). Trimming stripped 10 bases from V and 3 bases from J, with 9 bases between. Germline CDR1 MDHEN, CDR2 SYDVKM. The CDR3 covers 11 residues. The CDR3 DNA reads TGTGCCACACGACAGTACACTGAAGCTTTCTTT. Its protein product is CATRQYTEAFF.

The genes are TRBV6-5 and TRBJ1-1; 10 bases are a match to TRBD1. Trimming removed 6 bases from V and 4 bases from J; junction bases left unmatched: 8. Germline assignment: CDR1 MNHEY and CDR2 SVGAGI. This CDR3 has 15 residues. The CDR3 region is CASSFRQGARTEAFF. The CDR3 DNA sequence: TGTGCCAGCAGCTTTAGACAGGGGGCACGCACTGAAGCTTTCTTT.

The chain joins TRBV2 to TRBJ2-2; 16 bases agree with TRBD2. Germline V gene sequence: CDR1 SNHLY, CDR2 FYNNEI. J gave up 5 bases and V 3 bases, and 6 bases lay outside the gene matches. The CDR3 is 18 residues long. CDR3 region: CASSDGTSGGASTGELFF. CDR3 bases: TGTGCCAGCAGTGATGGGACTAGCGGGGGGGCCAGTACCGGGGAGCTGTTTTTT.

The V gene is TRBV28, the J gene TRBJ1-5; D remains unclear. Germline CDR1 is MDHEN and CDR2 is SYDVKM. Deletions cut 6 bases from V and 6 bases from J, with 9 bases between. The CDR3 runs 12 residues. The CDR3 here is CASRVIVQPQHF. The CDR3 DNA sequence: TGTGCCAGCAGGGTTATAGTTCAGCCCCAGCATTTT.

Only a few counts were recorded for this clone. This rearrangement joins TRBV4-3 to TRBJ1-1; unclear D gene. Germline loops: CDR1 LGHNA, CDR2 YSLEER. The length of the CDR3 is 17 residues. V lost 2 bases and J lost 1, with 17 bases in between. The CDR3 protein is CASSQYPERAENTEAFF. The CDR3 DNA reads TGCGCCAGCAGCCAATACCCCGAGCGAGCAGAGAACACTGAAGCTTTCTTT.